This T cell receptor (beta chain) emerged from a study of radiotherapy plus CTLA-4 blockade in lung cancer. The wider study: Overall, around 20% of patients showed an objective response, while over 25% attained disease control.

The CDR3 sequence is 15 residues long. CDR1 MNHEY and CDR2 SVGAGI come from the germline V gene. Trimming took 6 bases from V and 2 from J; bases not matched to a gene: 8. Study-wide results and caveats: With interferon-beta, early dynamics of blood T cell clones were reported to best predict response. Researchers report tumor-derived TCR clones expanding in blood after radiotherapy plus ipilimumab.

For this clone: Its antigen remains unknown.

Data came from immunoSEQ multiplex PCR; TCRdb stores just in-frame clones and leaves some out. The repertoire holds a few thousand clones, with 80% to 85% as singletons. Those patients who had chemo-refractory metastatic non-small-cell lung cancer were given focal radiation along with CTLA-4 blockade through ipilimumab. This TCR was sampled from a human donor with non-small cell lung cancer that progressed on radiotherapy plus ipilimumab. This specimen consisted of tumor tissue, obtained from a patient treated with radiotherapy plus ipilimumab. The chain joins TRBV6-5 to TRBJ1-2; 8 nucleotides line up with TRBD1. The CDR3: CASRSGTGVNYGYTF. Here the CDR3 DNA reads TGTGCCAGCAGGTCCGGGACAGGAGTCAACTATGGCTACACCTTC.